Listed below are T cell receptor beta chains from one sample, sequenced in a study of blood T cell repertoires in COVID-19. The protocol was immunoSEQ multiplex PCR, while the TCRdb copy is restricted to in-frame clones and leaves out a portion. Of around 300,000 clones listed, 89% were seen once; the top ten hold 0.94%. Sequencing was performed on peripheral blood. These receptors all come from a middle-aged woman who had recovered from COVID-19. Each CDR3 is given with its conserved first and last residue. A D gene is named only where the DNA matches it firmly. Clone size appears in some rows only: once, few, many, or a class for an expanded clone.

d_call	clone_size	v_call	j_call	cdr3_nt	cdr3_aa
TRBD1	.	TRBV9	TRBJ1-2	TGTGCCAGCAGCGTAGGGGACAGGAGTAACTATGGCTACACCTTC	CASSVGDRSNYGYTF
.	.	TRBV27	TRBJ2-3	TGTGCCAGCAGTTTGGGGACTCAATCCACAGATACGCAGTATTTT	CASSLGTQSTDTQYF
.	.	TRBV18	TRBJ2-7	TGTGCCAGCTCACCAGCGGATTCGGCCTACGAGCAGTACTTC	CASSPADSAYEQYF
.	.	TRBV7-3	TRBJ2-3	TGTGCCAGCAGCCCCAACGGGTGGGATACGCAGTATTTT	CASSPNGWDTQYF
.	.	TRBV7-8	TRBJ2-3	TGTGCCAGCAGCCTAGGTGGGGTAGCGGATACGCAGTATTTT	CASSLGGVADTQYF
TRBD1	.	TRBV3-1/TRBV3-2	TRBJ2-3	TGTGCCAGCAGCCAGGGGGACAGGGATACGCAGTATTTT	CASSQGDRDTQYF
TRBD2	.	TRBV2	TRBJ2-1	TGTGCCAGCAGAGGACTAGCGGGAGGGCCTGGTTCCTACAATGAGCAGTTCTTC	CASRGLAGGPGSYNEQFF
TRBD1	.	TRBV28	TRBJ2-7	TGTGCCAGCAGTTCGCGGGACAGGGGCTACGAGCAGTACTTC	CASSSRDRGYEQYF
.	.	TRBV7-8	TRBJ1-5	TGTGCCAGCAGCTCTACTACAGGGAGCAGTTCTTTGCCCCAGCATTTT	CASSSTTGSSSLPQHF
.	.	TRBV5-1	TRBJ2-7	TGCGCCAGCAGCCAATTGGAACGGCGGGTTTCGTACGAGCAGTACTTC	CASSQLERRVSYEQYF
TRBD1	.	TRBV27	TRBJ2-7	TGTGCCAGCAGTCCTGGGACAGGGGGTGCCTACGAGCAGTACTTC	CASSPGTGGAYEQYF
TRBD2	.	TRBV7-3	TRBJ2-1	TGTGCCAGCAGCTTGAGCGGGAAGAGGTTTACCTACAATGAGCAGTTCTTC	CASSLSGKRFTYNEQFF
.	.	TRBV11-1	TRBJ2-7	TGTGCCAGCAGCCACGGCTACGAGCAGTACTTC	CASSHGYEQYF
.	.	TRBV30	TRBJ1-1	TGTGCCTGGAGAAAATCAGGGGAGACTGAAGCTTTCTTT	CAWRKSGETEAFF
TRBD2	once	TRBV4-2	TRBJ2-5	TGTGCCAGCAGCCAAGGACCGGGACTAGCGGGAGGGGAGACCCAGTACTTC	CASSQGPGLAGGETQYF
TRBD2	.	TRBV15	TRBJ2-1	TGTGCCACCAGCAGACAACAATTACTAGCGGGATACAATGAGCAGTTCTTC	CATSRQQLLAGYNEQFF
TRBD1	.	TRBV2	TRBJ1-3	TGTGCCAGCAGGGGACAGGGGGCGCGTGGAAACACCATATATTTT	CASRGQGARGNTIYF
TRBD2	.	TRBV30	TRBJ2-5	TGTGCCTGGACCGCGGGAGGCGGCGAGACCCAGTACTTC	CAWTAGGGETQYF
.	.	TRBV11-2	TRBJ1-1	TGTGCCAGCAGCCTAGACATGAACACTGAAGCTTTCTTT	CASSLDMNTEAFF
TRBD1	.	TRBV30	TRBJ1-6	TGTGCCTGGACCCACAAGGACAGGGCGCACTCACCCCTCCACTTT	CAWTHKDRAHSPLHF
.	.	TRBV7-2	TRBJ2-5	TGTGCCAGCAGCTTAGGCTTGCGGCAAGAGACCCAGTACTTC	CASSLGLRQETQYF
TRBD2	.	TRBV15	TRBJ2-1	TGTGCCACCAGCAGAGCGGCGGGGGGGAACAATGAGCAGTTCTTC	CATSRAAGGNNEQFF
.	.	TRBV11-2	TRBJ1-1	TGTGCCAGCACTCCGAACAGAAATTTAAACACTGAAGCTTTCTTT	CASTPNRNLNTEAFF
TRBD2	.	TRBV18	TRBJ2-3	TGTGCCAGCTCACCGGGTGGGACTAGCGGATGGGATACGCAGTATTTT	CASSPGGTSGWDTQYF
.	.	TRBV21-1	TRBJ2-7	TGTGCCAGCAGCAAAGGAGGCGAGCAGTACTTC	CASSKGGEQYF
TRBD2	.	TRBV7-8	TRBJ2-1	TGTGCCAGCAGCTTTGGACTAGCGGGAGACAATGAGCAGTTCTTC	CASSFGLAGDNEQFF
TRBD2	.	TRBV5-8	TRBJ2-1	TGTGCCAGCATCCCCGCAGCGGGAGCCTACAATGAGCAGTTCTTC	CASIPAAGAYNEQFF
TRBD2	.	TRBV7-8	TRBJ2-3	TGTGCCAGCAGACCCGGGTGGCTGCGGGAGAAGGGCACAGATACGCAGTATTTT	CASRPGWLREKGTDTQYF
.	.	TRBV6-1	TRBJ2-7	TGTGCCAGCAGTGAAACAGGGCTTTACGTCTACGAGCAGTACTTC	CASSETGLYVYEQYF
TRBD1	.	TRBV18	TRBJ1-4	TGTGCCAGCTCACGCGGGACAGGGGGCGAAAAACTGTTTTTT	CASSRGTGGEKLFF
TRBD1	.	TRBV2	TRBJ1-1	TGTGCCAGCAGCAACAGGGGGCCGGAGGCTTTCTTT	CASSNRGPEAFF
TRBD1	.	TRBV18	TRBJ2-2	TGTGCCAGCTCGCAGGGACAGACGAACACCGGGGAGCTGTTTTTT	CASSQGQTNTGELFF
TRBD2	few	TRBV13	TRBJ2-7	TGTGCCAGCAGCTTAGTGGGTAGCGGGATCGAATACGAGCAGTACTTC	CASSLVGSGIEYEQYF
TRBD2	once	TRBV27	TRBJ2-1	TGTGCCAGCAGTTTATCACTAGCGGGAGCCTCCTACAATGAGCAGTTCTTC	CASSLSLAGASYNEQFF
.	.	TRBV24-1	TRBJ2-3	TGTGCCACCAGCGGAGTTGACGGACAAAACGATCCAGATACGCAGTATTTT	CATSGVDGQNDPDTQYF
TRBD2	.	TRBV5-6	TRBJ2-2	TGTGCCAGCAGCATACTATTAGCGGGAACTGTCACCGGGGAGCTGTTTTTT	CASSILLAGTVTGELFF
TRBD2	.	TRBV18	TRBJ2-3	TGTGCCAGCTCACCTCCGACTAGCGCCTTCACAGATACGCAGTATTTT	CASSPPTSAFTDTQYF
.	.	TRBV7-7	TRBJ2-5	TGTGCTAGCAGCCCGGGGCGGAGGGGCCAAGAGACCCAGTACTTC	CASSPGRRGQETQYF
.	.	TRBV6-1	TRBJ2-3	TGTGCCAGCAGTGAGTCGGGACATATAGACTACCGCACAGATACGCAGTATTTT	CASSESGHIDYRTDTQYF
.	.	TRBV19	TRBJ1-5	TGTGCCAGTAGTAGAAAGACATTCCCCGAACAGCCCCAGCATTTT	CASSRKTFPEQPQHF
.	.	TRBV27	TRBJ2-5	TGTGCCAGCAGTGCGGGACAGACAGAAGAGACCCAGTACTTC	CASSAGQTEETQYF
TRBD1	.	TRBV7-2	TRBJ1-4	TGTGCCAGCAGCTTAAGGGGACAGATTAATGAAAAACTGTTTTTT	CASSLRGQINEKLFF
TRBD2	.	TRBV9	TRBJ2-1	TGTGCCAGCAGCCCGATCGGGACTAGCGGCAATGAGCAGTTCTTC	CASSPIGTSGNEQFF
.	.	TRBV19	TRBJ1-4	TGTGCCAGTAGTCTGGCAGTCCAGTCTAATGAAAAACTGTTTTTT	CASSLAVQSNEKLFF